This TCR beta chain originates from a study of identical twins. TCRdb redid the calling of the 5' RACE reads with MiXCR, one entry per CDR3 protein. The repertoire holds 200,000 or so distinct CDR3 sequences, about 7.5% seen once, with around 1.8% in the top ten. This clonotype was observed many times. The antigen is not known. General study findings and limits: The models systematically underestimated how much out-of-frame TCR alpha was shared in monozygotic twins. Excess low generation probability was seen in twin-shared out-of-frame alpha sequences.

Trimming removed 6 bases from V and 8 bases from J, with 16 bases in between. The CDR3 spans 13 residues. CDR1 is MDHEN and CDR2 is SYDVKM in the germline V gene. The data were also submitted as part of a second study, on yellow fever vaccine responses in identical twins. According to that study: Twins reportedly showed a vaccine T cell response that seemed partly convergent and partly personalized.

The receptor's source is a woman aged 18 to 35 in good health. The chain joins TRBV28 to TRBJ1-2, with D possibly matching TRBD1 (5 bases). Sequencing was performed on memory (CD45RO+) T cells sorted from blood. The chain's CDR3 is CASSPVWGGGYTF. The CDR3 bases are TGTGCCAGCAGCCCGGTTTGGGGGGGAGGCTACACCTTC.